These T cell receptor beta chains were read from a single sample in a study of a mutant IDH1 vaccine in newly diagnosed glioma. These receptors lack a known antigen. Some clones are missing from TCRdb's copy, which holds only in-frame ones; the method was immunoSEQ multiplex PCR. The sample consists of some 11,000 clones, more than 70% of them appearing once. The sequenced sample was PBMCs, obtained from a glioma patient whose treatment included an IDH1 peptide vaccine. These receptors originate from a middle-aged woman with glioma. Some clones in this sample may be carry-over from other donors' samples. The CDR3 runs from the conserved cysteine through the conserved F or W. The D gene is left open where the match is weak. Expanded clones are given a class, and other clones once, few, many or no size at all.

abundance,j_gene,v_gene,d_gene,CDR3nt,CDR3aa
-,TRBJ2-7,TRBV18,TRBD1,TGTGCCAGCTCACCACTGGGGACAGGGGGCTCCTACGAGCAGTACTTC,CASSPLGTGGSYEQYF
-,TRBJ2-7,TRBV28,TRBD1,TGTGCCAGCAGCCACACCGGGACAGGGGGCTACGAGCAGTACTTC,CASSHTGTGGYEQYF
-,TRBJ2-7,TRBV19,-,TGTGCCAGTTGCAGGGGAGGAGGCGAGCAGTACTTC,CASCRGGGEQYF
-,TRBJ1-1,TRBV7-9,TRBD1,TGTGCCAGCAGCTTGCGAAGGACAGGGGATGAAGCTTTCTTT,CASSLRRTGDEAFF
-,TRBJ1-2,TRBV2,TRBD1,TGTGCCAGCAGTGAAGGAGACAGGGAGGTGGATGGCTACACCTTC,CASSEGDREVDGYTF
-,TRBJ2-1,TRBV29-1,-,TGCAGCGTTGAATTTCTCAGCTCCTACAATGAGCAGTTCTTC,CSVEFLSSYNEQFF
once,TRBJ2-1,TRBV6-5,-,TGTGCCAGCAGTTACCGCCCGACAACCCGGGGGAATGAGCAGTTCTTC,CASSYRPTTRGNEQFF
-,TRBJ1-2,TRBV5-1,-,TGCGCCAGCAGCCCGGAGGGTGGCTACACCTTC,CASSPEGGYTF
-,TRBJ2-7,TRBV11-2,-,TGTGCCAGCGGCCCGACTGCCGGAAACCACGAGCAGTACTTC,CASGPTAGNHEQYF
-,TRBJ2-5,TRBV6-5,-,TGTGCCAGCACCACCGGGACGGCGGCCCAGTACTTC,CASTTGTAAQYF
-,TRBJ2-1,TRBV5-6,-,TGTGCCAGCGCCGGTGCGGCCCCTCACAATGAGCGGTTCTTC,CASAGAAPHNERFF
-,TRBJ2-1,TRBV5-1,TRBD1,TGCGCCAGCAGCTTGGAGGGGGCAGGTAGGAATGAGCAGTTCTTC,CASSLEGAGRNEQFF
-,TRBJ2-1,TRBV27,-,TGTGCCAGCAGCCTCAATCGGGGGAATGAGCAGTTCTTC,CASSLNRGNEQFF
-,TRBJ1-5,TRBV30,TRBD1,TGTGCCTGGAGCCCACAGGGGAATCAGCCCCAGCATTTT,CAWSPQGNQPQHF
-,TRBJ2-1,TRBV27,-,TGTGCCAGCAGTTTATCGAACAGGGACTCCTACAATGAGCAGTTCTTC,CASSLSNRDSYNEQFF
once,TRBJ1-5,TRBV4-1,-,TGCGCCAGCAGCCAAGATATCCCTCTACAGGGAGGGGCTCAGCCCCAGCATTTT,CASSQDIPLQGGAQPQHF
-,TRBJ1-1,TRBV2,-,TGTGCCAGCAGTGAAAAATACTATGAAGCTTTCTTT,CASSEKYYEAFF
-,TRBJ2-7,TRBV5-6,-,TGTGCCAGCAGCTTGAAACCCCAGGGGAGTTTCCACGAGCAGTACTTC,CASSLKPQGSFHEQYF
once,TRBJ1-2,TRBV2,TRBD1,TGTGCCAGCAGTCCGGACAGGGGCAACTATGGCTACACCTTC,CASSPDRGNYGYTF
-,TRBJ1-2,TRBV5-1,TRBD1,TGCGCCAGCAGCCCGGGACAGAACTATGGCTACACCTTC,CASSPGQNYGYTF
-,TRBJ1-1,TRBV27,-,TGTGCCAGCATCCTTTCCCCGGGGAACACTGAAGCTTTCTTT,CASILSPGNTEAFF
-,TRBJ1-4,TRBV4-2,-,TGTGCCAGCAGCCTCGGCAGGGAAGAAAAACTGTTTTTT,CASSLGREEKLFF
-,TRBJ1-2,TRBV5-1,-,TGCGCCAGCAGCTTGAACGACCAGGGGGGCTACACCTTC,CASSLNDQGGYTF
-,TRBJ2-1,TRBV7-6,-,TGTGCCAGCAGCTTAGGGCTAGCGTACGACAATGAGCAGTTCTTC,CASSLGLAYDNEQFF
-,TRBJ2-3,TRBV7-9,TRBD2,TGTGCCAGCAGTTCAAGGACTAGCGGGAAAGAAGGAGATACGCAGTATTTT,CASSSRTSGKEGDTQYF
-,TRBJ1-2,TRBV5-1,-,TGCGCCAGCAGCTTGGCCGCCGGGGGGTTTGGCTATGGCTACACCTTC,CASSLAAGGFGYGYTF
-,TRBJ2-5,TRBV29-1,-,TGCAGCGTTTTTGGGTGGGGCCAAGAGACCCAGTACTTC,CSVFGWGQETQYF
few,TRBJ1-1,TRBV5-4,-,TGTGCCAGCAGCTTAGACAGGAACACTGAAGCTTTCTTT,CASSLDRNTEAFF
once,TRBJ1-5,TRBV7-9,TRBD1,TGTGCCAGCAGCCTAGACGTCACAGGGGGTCAGCCCCAGCATTTT,CASSLDVTGGQPQHF
once,TRBJ2-3,TRBV5-4,-,TGTGCCAGCAGCCCTAGTTGGGGGAGGACAGATACGCAGTATTTT,CASSPSWGRTDTQYF
-,TRBJ1-2,TRBV27,TRBD1,TGTGCCAGCAGTTTCGGACAGGGAAACTATGGCTACACCTTC,CASSFGQGNYGYTF
few,TRBJ1-2,TRBV7-9,TRBD1,TGTGCCAGCAGAGCGACAGGGGATGGCTACACCTTC,CASRATGDGYTF
once,TRBJ2-1,TRBV4-2,TRBD1,TGTGCCAGCAGCCAAGGCTTAACAGGGGGCTATGAGCAGTTCTTC,CASSQGLTGGYEQFF
once,TRBJ2-3,TRBV18,-,TGTGCCAGCTCCTCAGGAGGGGGTACAGATACGCAGTATTTT,CASSSGGGTDTQYF
-,TRBJ2-1,TRBV11-3,-,TGTGCCAGCAGCTTAGACCGGTTCTCCTACAATGAGCAGTTCTTC,CASSLDRFSYNEQFF
-,TRBJ2-1,TRBV29-1,TRBD2,TGCAGCGTCGGGACTAGCGGGAGGAGCAATGAGCAGTTCTTC,CSVGTSGRSNEQFF
-,TRBJ2-1,TRBV27,-,TGTGCCAGCAACAACGGGGGAGCGTCCTACAATGAGCAGTTCTTC,CASNNGGASYNEQFF
once,TRBJ1-1,TRBV5-1,-,TGCGCCAGCAGTGCTATTAGACAGAACACTGAAGCTTTCTTT,CASSAIRQNTEAFF
-,TRBJ2-2,TRBV9,TRBD2,TGTGCCAGCAGCAAGAGCGGGGGCAACACCGGGGAGCTGTTTTTT,CASSKSGGNTGELFF
-,TRBJ1-1,TRBV19,-,TGTGCCAGTAGTATCATGTGGAACACTGAAGCTTTCTTT,CASSIMWNTEAFF
-,TRBJ1-1,TRBV19,TRBD1,TGTGCCAGTAGTGGGACAGGCGAACCTGAAGCTTTCTTT,CASSGTGEPEAFF